These 9 T cell receptor beta chains came from one sample sequenced in a study of blood T cell repertoires in COVID-19. The table came from immunoSEQ multiplex PCR; TCRdb's copy has only in-frame clones and leaves some out. The profile covers around 140,000 clones, with 88% appearing a single time and about 1.7% taken by the ten largest. The specimen was peripheral blood. The receptors shown here come from a woman between 50 and 59 years old with acute or convalescent COVID-19.

The chain couples TRBV25-1 to TRBJ1-1; no clear D. The length of the CDR3 is 15 residues. The ends were cut back, 2 bases at V and 3 bases at J, with 13 bases in the middle. Per germline, CDR1 MGHDK and CDR2 SYGVNS. The CDR3 protein is CASSESARKDTEAFF. In DNA, the CDR3 is TGTGCCAGCAGTGAAAGTGCCAGGAAGGACACTGAAGCTTTCTTT.

The V call is TRBV28, the J call TRBJ2-2; 11 bases match TRBD2. This CDR3 has 17 amino acids. V was pared by 5 bases and J by 1 base, with 6 bases of the junction left unmatched. Germline V gene data show CDR1 as MDHEN and CDR2 as SYDVKM. The CDR3: CASSPSLAGGNTGELFF. For the CDR3, the DNA is TGTGCCAGCAGTCCTTCTCTAGCGGGGGGGAACACCGGGGAGCTGTTTTTT.

The chain links TRBV7-6 to TRBJ2-2; 7 bases fit TRBD2. The germline CDR1 and CDR2 sequences are SGHVS and FNYEAQ. The J segment lost 7 bases and the V segment lost 1 base, leaving 6 bases of the junction unmatched. The CDR3 is 15 amino acids. The CDR3 region is CASSLGGGIVGELFF. The CDR3 DNA sequence: TGTGCCAGCAGCTTAGGGGGAGGGATCGTCGGGGAGCTGTTTTTT. Using reference TRBV7-6 and TRBJ2-2 for the parts outside the CDR3, the full variable domain is GAGVSQSPRYKVTKRGQDVALRCDPISGHVSLYWYRQALGQGPEFLTYFNYEAQQDKSGLPNDRFSAERPEGSISTLTIQRTEQRDSAMYRCASSLGGGIVGELFFGEGSRLTVL.

The gene calls are TRBV3-1 (or the pseudogene TRBV3-2) and TRBJ1-6; tentatively, D is TRBD1 (5 bases). Germline-derived CDR1 and CDR2 are LGHDT and YNNKEL (reference sequence). The CDR3 is 15 amino acids. V lost 4 bases and J lost 4, with 11 bases in between. For the CDR3, the DNA is TGTGCCAGCAGCCCCAGGGCAGAGTATAATTCACCCCTCCACTTT. Protein sequence: CASSPRAEYNSPLHF.

The chain joins TRBV2 to TRBJ1-2; weak D call: TRBD1 (5 bases). This CDR3 comprises 14 residues. Germline-derived CDR1 and CDR2 are SNHLY and FYNNEI. V was clipped by 6 bases and J by 1 base, with 12 bases between them. CDR3 sequence reads: CASRIGGGNYGYTF. The CDR3 region has the DNA TGTGCCAGCAGGATCGGGGGAGGTAACTATGGCTACACCTTC.

This clone was picked up a small number of times. The chain uses TRBV4-1 and TRBJ1-6; a weak D match, TRBD1 (6 bases). V lost 3 bases to trimming and J lost 7 bases, with 25 bases between them. The CDR3 covers 19 residues. Germline V CDR1 and CDR2: MGHRA, YSYEKL. The CDR3 here is CASSQMWEGARTANSPLHF. The CDR3 bases are TGCGCCAGCAGCCAGATGTGGGAGGGCGCGCGGACAGCAAATTCACCCCTCCACTTT.

The chain recombines TRBV5-4 with TRBJ2-1, with a weak D call TRBD1 (6 bases). The CDR3 has 13 amino acids. In germline, CDR1 is SGHNT, CDR2 YYREEE (reference sequence). The V end was cut by 5 bases, the J end by 14 bases, with 20 bases between. DNA of the CDR3: TGTGCCAGCAGTACCTACGTGGGACAAGGGAAGTTCTTC. Residues: CASSTYVGQGKFF.

In this sample, this clone turned up a few times. The gene calls are TRBV25-1 and TRBJ2-7; no definite D call. The CDR3 has 14 residues. The V gene's germline CDR1 is MGHDK and CDR2 SYGVNS. V was clipped by 6 bases and J by 3 bases, with 15 bases between them. This CDR3 is CASSPRLMLYEQYF. The DNA of the CDR3 is TGTGCCAGCAGCCCCCGACTGATGCTCTACGAGCAGTACTTC.

This chain uses TRBV28 with TRBJ1-3; TRBD1 might be the D (5 bases). CDR3 length: 16 amino acids. Germline CDR1 MDHEN, CDR2 SYDVKM. Trimming removed 7 bases from V and 0 bases from J, with 16 bases in between. The CDR3 is CASTPWGDPSGNTIYF. CDR3 DNA sequence: TGTGCCAGCACCCCTTGGGGGGACCCCTCTGGAAACACCATATATTTT.